A single sample gave rise to the 30 T cell receptor beta chains below, sequenced in a study of cytomegalovirus exposure and HLA in healthy donors. PCR was performed using 60 Vbeta and 13 Jbeta primers. The protocol was immunoSEQ multiplex PCR, while the TCRdb copy is restricted to in-frame clones and leaves out a portion. The sample records 73,000 or so clones, roughly two thirds being singletons. The sample comprised PBMCs. These receptors all stem from a woman aged 40 to 50 in good health and CMV-seropositive.

The chain has TRBV5-1 and TRBJ2-1, with D uncertain. The ends were cut back, 3 bases at V and 0 bases at J, with 10 bases in the middle. This CDR3 contains 15 residues. Germline V lookup: CDR1 SGHRS, CDR2 YFSETQ. The CDR3 reads CASSSTPNSYNEQFF. CDR3 sequence (DNA): TGCGCCAGCAGCTCCACACCAAACTCCTACAATGAGCAGTTCTTC. Drawing the rest from reference TRBV5-1 and TRBJ2-1, the complete variable domain is KAGVTQTPRYLIKTRGQQVTLSCSPISGHRSVSWYQQTPGQGLQFLFEYFSETQRNKGNFPGRFSGRQFSNSRSEMNVSTLELGDSALYLCASSSTPNSYNEQFFGPGTRLTVL.

The chain uses TRBV19 and TRBJ2-5; TRBD2 aligns across 7 bases. The CDR3 has 16 residues. Germline V gene data show CDR1 as LNHDA and CDR2 as SQIVND (reference sequence). V lost 2 bases, J lost 2 bases, and 8 bases stayed unmatched. CDR3 sequence: CASSIWASGTQETQYF. CDR3 sequence (DNA): TGTGCCAGTAGTATATGGGCTAGCGGAACACAAGAGACCCAGTACTTC.

The chain joins TRBV4-2 to TRBJ2-1; weak D call: TRBD2 (6 bases). The CDR3 is 15 residues long. The germline CDR1 and CDR2 sequences are LGHNA and YNFKEQ. Trimming shortened V by 2 bases and J by 11 bases, and 19 bases separated the two germline ends. The CDR3 spells CASSQQSTGGNKQFF. The CDR3 nucleotides are TGTGCCAGCAGCCAACAATCCACAGGAGGGAACAAGCAGTTCTTC.

This clone was detected only a few times. The rearrangement links TRBV6-5 to TRBJ1-5, with a possible D match to TRBD1 (6 bases). The CDR3 runs to 14 residues. CDR1 is MNHEY, CDR2 SVGAGI, per germline. The germline V and J ends were trimmed by 5 bases and 5 bases, with 13 bases remaining between them. CDR3 region: CASSEQGPHQPQHF. CDR3 nucleotide sequence: TGTGCCAGCAGTGAACAGGGACCCCATCAGCCCCAGCATTTT.

The rearrangement links TRBV28 to TRBJ2-7; 9 bases match TRBD1. V dropped 6 bases and J dropped 2; count of bases not matched to a gene: 8. This CDR3 is 15 amino acids long. Germline V lookup: CDR1 MDHEN, CDR2 SYDVKM. The CDR3 loop is CASSRTGGRAYEQYF. In nucleotides, the CDR3 is TGTGCCAGCAGCCGAACAGGGGGCCGTGCCTACGAGCAGTACTTC.

The gene calls are TRBV5-4 and TRBJ1-2; possible D gene TRBD1, 6 bases. Between the trimmed V and J ends, which lost 0 bases and 1 base, there was a span of 10 bases. Germline CDR1 SGHNT, CDR2 YYREEE (reference sequence). The CDR3 is made up of 15 amino acids. CDR3 region: CASSLEGVFNYGYTF. The CDR3 nucleotides are TGTGCCAGCAGCTTGGAGGGGGTCTTTAACTATGGCTACACCTTC. Full variable domain (outside the CDR3, taken from reference TRBV5-4 and TRBJ1-2): ETGVTQSPTHLIKTRGQQVTLRCSSQSGHNTVSWYQQALGQGPQFIFQYYREEENGRGNFPPRFSGLQFPNYSSELNVNALELDDSALYLCASSLEGVFNYGYTFGSGTRLTVV.

About this clone: Mismatch with germline at one junction end may stem from a read error. This CDR3 is also generated by other DNA sequences in the sample. The V and J genes are TRBV7-9 and TRBJ2-2; D perhaps matches TRBD1 (5 bases). Germline values: CDR1 SEHNR, CDR2 FQNEAQ (reference sequence). The CDR3 length is 14 residues. CDR3 sequence: CASSVDTSSGELFF. The CDR3 nucleotides read TGTGCGAGCAGCGTGGACACTTCTTCCGGGGAGCTGTTTTTT.

As DNA, the CDR3 is TGTGCCAGCTTCTCGACCGGGCAGGGGAAGGCAACCTACGAGCAGTACTTC. It is translated as CASFSTGQGKATYEQYF. The J gene is TRBJ2-7, the V gene TRBV2, with D possibly TRBD1 on 6 matching bases. Per the germline V gene, CDR1 is SNHLY and CDR2 is FYNNEI. Between the trimmed V and J ends, which lost 8 bases and 2 bases, there was a span of 25 bases. There are 17 residues in the CDR3.

The chain recombines TRBV7-6 with TRBJ1-5; 7 bases align to TRBD1. V dropped 5 bases and J dropped 2; count of bases not matched to a gene: 6. CDR3 length: 15 amino acids. Germline V CDR1 and CDR2: SGHVS, FNYEAQ. This CDR3 reads CASSPRTGGNQPQHF. DNA for the CDR3: TGTGCCAGCAGCCCCCGGACAGGCGGCAATCAGCCCCAGCATTTT.

This clone was seen only a few times. The rearrangement links TRBV7-6 to TRBJ2-3; the D gene is possibly TRBD2 (5 bases). The CDR3 extends over 15 amino acids. V dropped 0 bases and J dropped 4 bases, with 11 bases sitting between them. Germline lookup yields CDR1 SGHVS and CDR2 FNYEAQ. CDR3 amino acids: CASSLAGGFPDTQYF. DNA for the CDR3: TGTGCCAGCAGCTTAGCTGGCGGGTTCCCAGATACGCAGTATTTT. The variable domain in full, with the rest retrieved from reference TRBV7-6 and TRBJ2-3, is GAGVSQSPRYKVTKRGQDVALRCDPISGHVSLYWYRQALGQGPEFLTYFNYEAQQDKSGLPNDRFSAERPEGSISTLTIQRTEQRDSAMYRCASSLAGGFPDTQYFGPGTRLTVL.

The chain carries TRBV7-2 and TRBJ2-7; 9 bases line up with TRBD2. Per germline, CDR1 SGHTA and CDR2 FQGNSA. Trimming at V came to 1 base and at J to 1 base, leaving 2 bases not matched to a gene. The CDR3 is made up of 15 amino acids. The CDR3 spells CASSLVAGESYEQYF. CDR3 nucleotides: TGTGCCAGCAGCTTAGTAGCGGGAGAGTCCTACGAGCAGTACTTC.

Remarks on this clone: This likely comes from a read error, as the CDR3 has no conserved phenylalanine or tryptophan at its end. Distinct nucleotide sequences in the sample also encode this CDR3. J is TRBJ1-1 and V is TRBV5-6; 11 positions agree with TRBD1. V was pared by 1 base and J by 2 bases, with 4 bases of the junction left unmatched. CDR1 and CDR2 from the germline V gene are SGHDT and YYEEEE. The CDR3 extends over 16 amino acids. This CDR3 is CASSLLGTGGNTEAFV. CDR3 nucleotide sequence: TGTGCCAGCAGCTTGTTAGGGACAGGGGGTAACACTGAAGCTTTCGTT.

The chain links TRBV6-5 to TRBJ2-5, with 11 bases that match TRBD2. The CDR3 sequence is 16 residues long. Germline V gene sequence: CDR1 MNHEY, CDR2 SVGAGI. The trim removed 0 bases at V and 6 bases at J, leaving 6 bases unmatched. The CDR3 protein is CASSYSPGLAAKTQYF. CDR3 nucleotide sequence: TGTGCCAGCAGTTACTCTCCGGGACTAGCGGCGAAGACCCAGTACTTC.

This clone appeared a single time. CDR3: CASASTGAVYGYTF. CDR3 in DNA: TGTGCCAGCGCCTCTACAGGGGCGGTTTATGGCTACACCTTC. The chain employs TRBV2 and TRBJ1-2; TRBD1 matches 7 bases. Trimming removed 8 bases from V and 5 bases from J; junction bases left unmatched: 11. CDR3 length equals 14 residues. Germline CDR1 SNHLY, CDR2 FYNNEI.

V usage is TRBV29-1 and J usage is TRBJ1-1, with TRBD1 as a possible D gene (6 bases). V was pared by 5 bases and J by 1 base, with 11 bases between. Germline assignment: CDR1 SQVTM and CDR2 ANQGSEA. The CDR3 sequence is 13 residues long. The DNA of the CDR3 is TGCAGCGTTTCTGACAGGCGGAACACTGAAGCTTTCTTT. It specifies CSVSDRRNTEAFF.

The rearrangement uses TRBV11-2 and TRBJ2-7, with D unclear. CDR3 length equals 15 residues. V was cut by 0 bases and J by 4 bases, with 13 bases left in between. Germline V gene lookup returns CDR1 SGHAT and CDR2 FQNNGV. The CDR3 region is CASSLDLLSVYEQYF. The CDR3 DNA follows: TGTGCCAGCAGCTTAGATCTTCTGAGTGTTTACGAGCAGTACTTC.

The V call is TRBV14, the J call TRBJ2-5, with D maybe TRBD2 (6 bases). CDR1 and CDR2 from the germline V gene are SGHDN and FVKESK. Between the trimmed V and J ends, which lost 4 bases and 1 base, there was a span of 7 bases. The CDR3 covers 13 residues. The CDR3 DNA sequence: TGTGCCAGCAGCCGGGGACTCCAAGAGACCCAGTACTTC. It encodes CASSRGLQETQYF.

This sequence joins TRBV15 and TRBJ1-1; 12 bases fit TRBD1. This CDR3 is built from 18 residues. The germline gives CDR1 LNHNV, CDR2 YYDKDF (reference sequence). V shed 1 base and J 1 base; nucleotides not matched to a gene: 7. CDR3 in amino acids: CATSRGMGTGGANTEAFF. For the CDR3, the DNA is TGTGCCACCAGCAGAGGAATGGGGACAGGGGGCGCGAACACTGAAGCTTTCTTT.

The table lists this clone with a count of one. The rearrangement joins TRBV5-1 to TRBJ2-7; the match to TRBD2 covers 8 bases. Trimming took 3 bases from V and 3 from J; bases not matched to a gene: 5. The length of the CDR3 is 14 residues. CDR1 SGHRS and CDR2 YFSETQ come from the germline V gene. The CDR3 bases are TGCGCCAGCAGCTCCGGGACTAGTAGCTACGAGCAGTACTTC. Encoded protein: CASSSGTSSYEQYF. The full variable domain, its missing parts supplied by reference TRBV5-1 and TRBJ2-7, is KAGVTQTPRYLIKTRGQQVTLSCSPISGHRSVSWYQQTPGQGLQFLFEYFSETQRNKGNFPGRFSGRQFSNSRSEMNVSTLELGDSALYLCASSSGTSSYEQYFGPGTRLTVT.

The chain recombines TRBV18 with TRBJ2-2, with TRBD2 matching over 8 bases. The CDR3 extends over 16 amino acids. Trimming took 4 bases from V and 4 from J; bases not matched to a gene: 8. Germline values: CDR1 KGHSH, CDR2 LQKENI. DNA for the CDR3: TGTGCCAGCTCACGACTGGCGGGGGGATCCACCGGGGAGCTGTTTTTT. Translating gives CASSRLAGGSTGELFF.

The chain joins TRBV25-1 to TRBJ2-1; D is perhaps TRBD1 (8 bases). V was pared by 10 bases and J by 3 bases, with 13 bases between. The CDR3 contains 13 residues. Germline V gene data show CDR1 as MGHDK and CDR2 as SYGVNS. CDR3 coding DNA: TGTGCCACCACAGGGGGGGGCTACAATGAGCAGTTCTTC. This codes for CATTGGGYNEQFF.

The J gene is TRBJ1-1, the V gene TRBV6-1, with TRBD1 identical over 9 bases. Germline CDR1 reads MNHNS; CDR2 reads SASEGT. The trim removed 4 bases at V and 1 base at J, leaving 4 bases unmatched. The CDR3 is made up of 15 amino acids. The CDR3: CASSAQGAGNTEAFF. DNA for the CDR3: TGTGCCAGCAGTGCACAGGGGGCTGGGAACACTGAAGCTTTCTTT.

This clone was observed a single time. This chain connects TRBV4-2 to TRBJ2-3; 13 bases fit TRBD2. There are 16 residues in the CDR3. Germline V gives CDR1 LGHNA, CDR2 YNFKEQ. After removal of 2 bases from V and 5 bases from J, the junction contained 4 bases not matched to a gene. The CDR3 here is CASSQTSGGAIDTQYF. The CDR3 DNA sequence: TGTGCCAGCAGCCAAACTAGCGGGGGGGCTATAGATACGCAGTATTTT.

The J gene is TRBJ1-5, the V gene TRBV6-7, with 8 nucleotides matching TRBD1. TRBV6-7 is reported as an ORF; its role is uncertain. With V trimmed by 1 base and J by 5 bases, 7 bases remained unmatched. This CDR3 comprises 16 residues. DNA for the CDR3: TGTGCCAGCAGTTACTGGGACAGGCCGCAGGATCAGCCCCAGCATTTT. This codes for CASSYWDRPQDQPQHF.

This sequence joins TRBV19 and TRBJ2-2; 10 nucleotides agree with TRBD1. Per the germline V gene, CDR1 is LNHDA and CDR2 is SQIVND (reference sequence). The CDR3 is made up of 15 amino acids. V lost 5 bases and J lost 1; bases outside the gene matches: 1. CDR3 sequence: CASSWTGGNTGELFF. The CDR3 region has the DNA TGTGCCAGTAGTTGGACAGGGGGGAACACCGGGGAGCTGTTTTTT. Based on the CDR3 plus reference TRBV19 and TRBJ2-2, the full variable domain is DGGITQSPKYLFRKEGQNVTLSCEQNLNHDAMYWYRQDPGQGLRLIYYSQIVNDFQKGDIAEGYSVSREKKESFPLTVTSAQKNPTAFYLCASSWTGGNTGELFFGEGSRLTVL.

This clone has just one count. The chain links TRBV6-1 to TRBJ2-2; D might be TRBD2 (6 bases). CDR1 MNHNS and CDR2 SASEGT come from the germline V gene. The CDR3 totals 15 residues. V shed 6 bases and J shed 4 bases, with 15 bases lying between them. CDR3 loop: CASRGRSGGTGELFF. In DNA form, the CDR3 reads TGTGCCAGCAGGGGGAGGAGCGGTGGCACCGGGGAGCTGTTTTTT.

On this clone: At one of its ends the junction is not consistent with the germline gene, which may arise from a read error. The chain links TRBV7-3 to TRBJ1-1; TRBD1 agrees at 8 bases. CDR3 length equals 14 residues. The germline V gene has CDR1 SGHTA and CDR2 FQGTGA. The CDR3 loop reads CASSLTGGVREAFF. CDR3 sequence (DNA): TGTGCCAGCAGCCTAACAGGGGGGGTTCGTGAAGCTTTCTTT.

The genes are TRBV5-1 and TRBJ2-3; 7 positions match TRBD2. The CDR3 is made up of 15 amino acids. From germline, CDR1 is SGHRS and CDR2 YFSETQ. CDR3 residues: CVSRSGTTSTDTQYF. The CDR3 DNA reads as TGCGTAAGTCGGAGCGGGACGACTAGCACAGATACGCAGTATTTT.

The chain employs TRBV19 and TRBJ1-4; a weak D match, TRBD1 (5 bases). Germline V gene lookup returns CDR1 LNHDA and CDR2 SQIVND (reference sequence). CDR3 length equals 13 residues. Trimming cost V 9 bases and J 3 bases, with 11 bases left between them. The CDR3 spells CASNRFPNEKLFF. The CDR3 DNA reads as TGTGCCAGCAACAGGTTCCCTAATGAAAAACTGTTTTTT. The full variable domain, with the rest looked up from reference TRBV19 and TRBJ1-4, is DGGITQSPKYLFRKEGQNVTLSCEQNLNHDAMYWYRQDPGQGLRLIYYSQIVNDFQKGDIAEGYSVSREKKESFPLTVTSAQKNPTAFYLCASNRFPNEKLFFGSGTQLSVL.

The CDR3 loop is CASSQEGTGSYEQYF. CDR3 in DNA: TGCGCCAGCAGCCAGGAGGGGACGGGTTCATACGAGCAGTACTTC. The V and J genes are TRBV4-3 and TRBJ2-7; possibly TRBD2 for D (6 bases). V shed 3 bases and J shed 4 bases, with 16 bases lying between them. The CDR3 has 15 residues. The V gene's germline CDR1 is LGHNA and CDR2 YSLEER.